This is a list of T cell receptor beta chains from one sample in a study of T cell responses to AZD1222 COVID-19 vaccine. Clones were read by immunoSEQ multiplex PCR, and TCRdb kept only the in-frame ones, dropping some. The table records fewer than 150,000 clones, about 91% of them present only once. This specimen was peripheral blood, taken 28 days after the second AZD1222 dose. These receptors originate from an adult who received the AZD1222 COVID-19 vaccine. CDR3s include the opening cysteine and the closing phenylalanine or tryptophan. The order of the fields is V gene, CDR3 length, clone size, J gene, D gene, CDR3 DNA, CDR3 protein. D genes are given only for firm matches. The size of a clone is reported for some rows only, either as once, few or many, or as a class for expanded clones.

v_call: TRBV2; cdr3_length: 12; clone_size: NA; j_call: TRBJ2-1; d_call: NA; cdr3_nt: TGTGCCAGCAGTGGGACTTACAATGAGCAGTTCTTC; cdr3_aa: CASSGTYNEQFF
v_call: TRBV5-1; cdr3_length: 17; clone_size: NA; j_call: TRBJ2-7; d_call: TRBD2; cdr3_nt: TGCGCCAGCAGCTTGGCGCTAGCGGGGCCAAGCTCCTACGAGCAGTACTTC; cdr3_aa: CASSLALAGPSSYEQYF
v_call: TRBV11-2; cdr3_length: 14; clone_size: NA; j_call: TRBJ1-4; d_call: TRBD1; cdr3_nt: TGTGCCAGCAGCCTTGCACAGGGGGCCGGAAAACTGTTTTTT; cdr3_aa: CASSLAQGAGKLFF
v_call: TRBV28; cdr3_length: 14; clone_size: NA; j_call: TRBJ1-1; d_call: TRBD1; cdr3_nt: TGTGCCAGCAGCCTCGGACAGGGCTACACTGAAGCTTTCTTT; cdr3_aa: CASSLGQGYTEAFF
v_call: TRBV9; cdr3_length: 15; clone_size: NA; j_call: TRBJ1-2; d_call: NA; cdr3_nt: TGTGCCAGCAGCGCCACTGTGGACGGGACTTATGGCTACACCTTC; cdr3_aa: CASSATVDGTYGYTF
v_call: TRBV15; cdr3_length: 15; clone_size: NA; j_call: TRBJ1-5; d_call: NA; cdr3_nt: TGTGCCACCAGCAGGGGAGGAGGGGCGAGTCAGCCCCAGCATTTT; cdr3_aa: CATSRGGGASQPQHF
v_call: TRBV6-4; cdr3_length: 13; clone_size: NA; j_call: TRBJ1-1; d_call: NA; cdr3_nt: TGTGCCAGCAGTGGGTCGATCAACACTGAAGCTTTCTTT; cdr3_aa: CASSGSINTEAFF
v_call: TRBV18; cdr3_length: 11; clone_size: NA; j_call: TRBJ2-2; d_call: NA; cdr3_nt: TGTGCCAGCTTCGGGAACGGGGAGCTGTTTTTT; cdr3_aa: CASFGNGELFF
v_call: TRBV11-2; cdr3_length: 14; clone_size: NA; j_call: TRBJ2-7; d_call: NA; cdr3_nt: TGTGCCAGCAGCTTAGTGCGGGGAAACTACGAGCAGTACTTC; cdr3_aa: CASSLVRGNYEQYF
v_call: TRBV7-9; cdr3_length: 15; clone_size: NA; j_call: TRBJ2-3; d_call: NA; cdr3_nt: TGTGCCAGCAGTCCCCCGGGAGCGTATGCAGGAACGCAGTATTTT; cdr3_aa: CASSPPGAYAGTQYF
v_call: TRBV4-1; cdr3_length: 14; clone_size: NA; j_call: TRBJ1-2; d_call: NA; cdr3_nt: TGCGCCAGCAGCCAGGAGGACCTACGGGTTGGCTACACCTTC; cdr3_aa: CASSQEDLRVGYTF
v_call: TRBV10-3; cdr3_length: 13; clone_size: NA; j_call: TRBJ2-2; d_call: TRBD2; cdr3_nt: TGTGCCGCCGGACTAGCGGAGACCGGGGAGCTGTTTTTT; cdr3_aa: CAAGLAETGELFF
v_call: TRBV5-4; cdr3_length: 12; clone_size: NA; j_call: TRBJ1-1; d_call: NA; cdr3_nt: TGTGCCAGCAGCACCGGGGGTACTGAAGCTTTCTTT; cdr3_aa: CASSTGGTEAFF
v_call: TRBV7-9; cdr3_length: 15; clone_size: NA; j_call: TRBJ1-4; d_call: TRBD1; cdr3_nt: TGTGCCAGCAGCACAGGACAGGGGGTGAGCGAAAAACTGTTTTTT; cdr3_aa: CASSTGQGVSEKLFF
v_call: TRBV19; cdr3_length: 13; clone_size: NA; j_call: TRBJ1-2; d_call: NA; cdr3_nt: TGTGCCAGTATCCCGGGAGGTACTTATGGCTACACCTTC; cdr3_aa: CASIPGGTYGYTF
v_call: TRBV29-1; cdr3_length: 14; clone_size: NA; j_call: TRBJ1-1; d_call: NA; cdr3_nt: TGCAGCGTTGAGGCTTCCGTTCAGAACACTGAAGCTTTCTTT; cdr3_aa: CSVEASVQNTEAFF
v_call: TRBV12-3/TRBV12-4; cdr3_length: 13; clone_size: NA; j_call: TRBJ1-3; d_call: NA; cdr3_nt: TGTGCCAGCCGAAATACGGGTGGAAACACCATATATTTT; cdr3_aa: CASRNTGGNTIYF
v_call: TRBV2; cdr3_length: 14; clone_size: NA; j_call: TRBJ1-2; d_call: NA; cdr3_nt: TGTGCCAGCAGTGAGTCGGCAGGAGTCTATGGCTACACCTTC; cdr3_aa: CASSESAGVYGYTF
v_call: TRBV28; cdr3_length: 16; clone_size: NA; j_call: TRBJ1-5; d_call: TRBD1; cdr3_nt: TGTGCCAGCAGTTTTGGTTCGGGCAGGGGGAATCAGCCCCAGCATTTT; cdr3_aa: CASSFGSGRGNQPQHF
v_call: TRBV7-3; cdr3_length: 15; clone_size: NA; j_call: TRBJ2-3; d_call: TRBD2; cdr3_nt: TGTGCCAGCAGCTCGAGCGGGGGGATAATAGATACGCAGTATTTT; cdr3_aa: CASSSSGGIIDTQYF
v_call: TRBV5-1; cdr3_length: 15; clone_size: NA; j_call: TRBJ2-1; d_call: TRBD2; cdr3_nt: TGCGCCAGCAGCTTCTGGACTAGCGGGCGGGATGAGCAGTTCTTC; cdr3_aa: CASSFWTSGRDEQFF
v_call: TRBV7-2; cdr3_length: 15; clone_size: NA; j_call: TRBJ2-3; d_call: NA; cdr3_nt: TGTGCCAGCAGCTTAATTGGGGTTAGCACAGATACGCAGTATTTT; cdr3_aa: CASSLIGVSTDTQYF
v_call: TRBV12-3/TRBV12-4; cdr3_length: 12; clone_size: NA; j_call: TRBJ1-1; d_call: NA; cdr3_nt: TGTGCCAGCAGTTTTTTGGACACTGAAGCTTTCTTT; cdr3_aa: CASSFLDTEAFF
v_call: TRBV5-1; cdr3_length: 14; clone_size: NA; j_call: TRBJ2-3; d_call: NA; cdr3_nt: TGCGCCAGCAGCTTTGAGCGGACTCCCGATACGCAGTATTTT; cdr3_aa: CASSFERTPDTQYF
v_call: TRBV30; cdr3_length: 13; clone_size: NA; j_call: TRBJ1-1; d_call: NA; cdr3_nt: TGTGCCTGGTCTCTGGGAGTGAACACTGAAGCTTTCTTT; cdr3_aa: CAWSLGVNTEAFF
v_call: TRBV6-5; cdr3_length: 13; clone_size: NA; j_call: TRBJ2-1; d_call: TRBD2; cdr3_nt: TGTGCCAGCTCACTAGCGGACTACAATGAGCAGTTCTTC; cdr3_aa: CASSLADYNEQFF
v_call: TRBV7-9; cdr3_length: 15; clone_size: NA; j_call: TRBJ2-3; d_call: TRBD2; cdr3_nt: TGTGCCAGCAGCTTAGTTGGGGGGGGCACAGATACGCAGTATTTT; cdr3_aa: CASSLVGGGTDTQYF
v_call: TRBV4-2; cdr3_length: 12; clone_size: few; j_call: TRBJ1-2; d_call: TRBD1; cdr3_nt: TGTGCCAGCAGCCTTAACGGACAGGCGGGCACCTTC; cdr3_aa: CASSLNGQAGTF
v_call: TRBV29-1; cdr3_length: 12; clone_size: once; j_call: TRBJ1-1; d_call: NA; cdr3_nt: TGCAGCGTTAAGCCCAGGTGGACTGAAGCTTTCTTT; cdr3_aa: CSVKPRWTEAFF
v_call: TRBV14; cdr3_length: 14; clone_size: NA; j_call: TRBJ1-2; d_call: TRBD1; cdr3_nt: TGTGCCAGCAGCCCAAGGACAGGGACGGGTGGCTACACCTTC; cdr3_aa: CASSPRTGTGGYTF
v_call: TRBV12-5; cdr3_length: 16; clone_size: NA; j_call: TRBJ1-5; d_call: NA; cdr3_nt: TGTGCTAGTGGTTTTTTAGTATGGGGGCGGAATCAGCCCCAGCATTTT; cdr3_aa: CASGFLVWGRNQPQHF
v_call: TRBV19; cdr3_length: 14; clone_size: NA; j_call: TRBJ1-6; d_call: NA; cdr3_nt: TGTGCCAGTAGTATAGAGCAGGGGAATTCACCCCTCCACTTT; cdr3_aa: CASSIEQGNSPLHF
v_call: TRBV30; cdr3_length: 12; clone_size: once; j_call: TRBJ1-2; d_call: NA; cdr3_nt: TGTGCCTGGAGTGTACAAGGGGACAAGTTATTCTTC; cdr3_aa: CAWSVQGDKLFF
v_call: TRBV12-3/TRBV12-4; cdr3_length: 12; clone_size: once; j_call: TRBJ1-1; d_call: NA; cdr3_nt: TGTGCCAGCAGTTTTTGGCAGTCTGAAGCTTTCTTT; cdr3_aa: CASSFWQSEAFF
v_call: TRBV5-8; cdr3_length: 15; clone_size: NA; j_call: TRBJ2-3; d_call: TRBD1; cdr3_nt: TGTGCCAGCAGCCAAGGACAGGGTAGAATAGATACGCAGTATTTT; cdr3_aa: CASSQGQGRIDTQYF
v_call: TRBV6-5; cdr3_length: 16; clone_size: NA; j_call: TRBJ1-2; d_call: NA; cdr3_nt: TGTGCCAGCAGTTACTCTCTGGTTGGGGCGAACTATGGCTACACCTTC; cdr3_aa: CASSYSLVGANYGYTF
v_call: TRBV12-3/TRBV12-4; cdr3_length: 13; clone_size: NA; j_call: TRBJ2-7; d_call: NA; cdr3_nt: TGTGCCAGCAGCCTCTCCGGGCACTACGAGCAGTACTTC; cdr3_aa: CASSLSGHYEQYF
v_call: TRBV19; cdr3_length: 14; clone_size: NA; j_call: TRBJ2-1; d_call: NA; cdr3_nt: TGTGCCAGTAGTAACCGGGACATGTTACGGGAGCAGTTCTTC; cdr3_aa: CASSNRDMLREQFF
v_call: TRBV27; cdr3_length: 14; clone_size: once; j_call: TRBJ1-2; d_call: NA; cdr3_nt: TGTGCCAGCAGCCAAACGGCAGCTAACTATGGCTACACCTTC; cdr3_aa: CASSQTAANYGYTF
v_call: TRBV4-1; cdr3_length: 15; clone_size: NA; j_call: TRBJ1-4; d_call: NA; cdr3_nt: TGCGCCAGCAGCCACCCCAGGGGTTTTCGGGAAAAACTGTTTTTT; cdr3_aa: CASSHPRGFREKLFF
v_call: TRBV10-3; cdr3_length: 12; clone_size: NA; j_call: TRBJ1-4; d_call: NA; cdr3_nt: TGTGCCATCAGTGCCTCTTATGAAAAACTGTTTTTT; cdr3_aa: CAISASYEKLFF
v_call: TRBV6-5; cdr3_length: 15; clone_size: NA; j_call: TRBJ1-1; d_call: TRBD1; cdr3_nt: TGTGCCAGCACTCTAACAGGGGTGGGGGGCACTGAAGCTTTCTTT; cdr3_aa: CASTLTGVGGTEAFF
v_call: TRBV2; cdr3_length: 15; clone_size: NA; j_call: TRBJ2-2; d_call: NA; cdr3_nt: TGTGCCAGCAGCACCCCTCCGATCAACACCGGGGAGCTGTTTTTT; cdr3_aa: CASSTPPINTGELFF
v_call: TRBV30; cdr3_length: 10; clone_size: NA; j_call: TRBJ1-2; d_call: NA; cdr3_nt: TGTGCCTTACAGGGCTATGGCTACACCTTC; cdr3_aa: CALQGYGYTF
v_call: TRBV18; cdr3_length: 15; clone_size: NA; j_call: TRBJ2-2; d_call: TRBD1; cdr3_nt: TGTGCCAGCTCAAGGGACAGGGGGAGCACCGGGGAGCTGTTTTTT; cdr3_aa: CASSRDRGSTGELFF
v_call: TRBV28; cdr3_length: 15; clone_size: NA; j_call: TRBJ2-1; d_call: TRBD2; cdr3_nt: TGTGCCAGCAGTCCCCTAGCGGGGGCCTACAATGAGCAGTTCTTC; cdr3_aa: CASSPLAGAYNEQFF
v_call: TRBV10-3; cdr3_length: 14; clone_size: NA; j_call: TRBJ1-2; d_call: TRBD1; cdr3_nt: TGTGCCATCAGTGGGGCTAGACAGGGCTATGGCTACACCTTC; cdr3_aa: CAISGARQGYGYTF
v_call: TRBV5-1; cdr3_length: 15; clone_size: NA; j_call: TRBJ2-2; d_call: NA; cdr3_nt: TGCGCCAGCAGCTTCCGGGACATCTACACCGGGGAGCTGTTTTTT; cdr3_aa: CASSFRDIYTGELFF
v_call: TRBV7-6; cdr3_length: 15; clone_size: NA; j_call: TRBJ2-2; d_call: NA; cdr3_nt: TGTGCCAGCAGCTTAGGAGGCTTAAACACCGGGGAGCTGTTTTTT; cdr3_aa: CASSLGGLNTGELFF
v_call: TRBV4-2; cdr3_length: 15; clone_size: NA; j_call: TRBJ1-1; d_call: NA; cdr3_nt: TGTGCCAGCAGCCAAGTTGTAGGACAGAACACTGAAGCTTTCTTT; cdr3_aa: CASSQVVGQNTEAFF
v_call: TRBV3-1/TRBV3-2; cdr3_length: 13; clone_size: NA; j_call: TRBJ1-6; d_call: NA; cdr3_nt: TGTGCCAGCAGCCAAGAAGGGGAGTCACCCCTCCACTTT; cdr3_aa: CASSQEGESPLHF
v_call: TRBV27; cdr3_length: 15; clone_size: NA; j_call: TRBJ2-1; d_call: TRBD2; cdr3_nt: TGTGCCAGCAGTACCCGGACTAGCGCCCACAATGAGCAGTTCTTC; cdr3_aa: CASSTRTSAHNEQFF
v_call: TRBV3-1/TRBV3-2; cdr3_length: 17; clone_size: NA; j_call: TRBJ1-1; d_call: TRBD1; cdr3_nt: TGTGCCAGCAGCCCGTCCGGGACAGCTTTAATTCTCACTGAAGCTTTCTTT; cdr3_aa: CASSPSGTALILTEAFF
v_call: TRBV25-1; cdr3_length: 14; clone_size: NA; j_call: TRBJ2-6; d_call: NA; cdr3_nt: TGTGCCAGCAGCGCGGCGGCCGGGGCCAACGTCCTGACTTTC; cdr3_aa: CASSAAAGANVLTF
v_call: TRBV19; cdr3_length: 15; clone_size: NA; j_call: TRBJ2-1; d_call: TRBD1; cdr3_nt: TGTGCCAGTAGTAAACAGGGGAGCTCCTACAATGAGCAGTTCTTC; cdr3_aa: CASSKQGSSYNEQFF
v_call: TRBV4-2; cdr3_length: 16; clone_size: NA; j_call: TRBJ2-5; d_call: NA; cdr3_nt: TGTGCCAGCAGCCAAGGGGAATACACTTTCCAAGAGACCCAGTACTTC; cdr3_aa: CASSQGEYTFQETQYF
v_call: TRBV11-3; cdr3_length: 16; clone_size: NA; j_call: TRBJ2-1; d_call: TRBD2; cdr3_nt: TGTGCCAGCAGCCCCGGGACTAGCGGCTCCTACAATGAGCAGTTCTTC; cdr3_aa: CASSPGTSGSYNEQFF
v_call: TRBV29-1; cdr3_length: 12; clone_size: NA; j_call: TRBJ1-4; d_call: NA; cdr3_nt: TGCAGCGTTGCCAGCGCCGATGAAAAACTGTTTTTT; cdr3_aa: CSVASADEKLFF
v_call: TRBV30; cdr3_length: 17; clone_size: NA; j_call: TRBJ1-2; d_call: TRBD1; cdr3_nt: TGTGCCTTGGGGGGACAGGGGGCGACATGGACTAACTATGGCTACACCTTC; cdr3_aa: CALGGQGATWTNYGYTF